This TCR beta chain was sequenced for a study of cytomegalovirus exposure and HLA in healthy donors. There are 14 residues in the CDR3. Germline trimming cut 3 bases from V and 8 bases from J; bases unmatched to any gene: 8. Germline CDR1 reads SGHDT; CDR2 reads YYEEEE. 13 Jbeta primers and 60 Vbeta primers were used for the PCR. Method: immunoSEQ multiplex PCR; TCRdb's copy keeps in-frame clones and lacks some. Here the sample spans approximately 160,000 clones, about 75% being singletons. What was sequenced was PBMCs. This sequence joins TRBV5-6 and TRBJ2-3; TRBD1 aligns across 8 bases. This sequence was found in a male donor in good health and CMV-seronegative. The DNA for the CDR3 is TGTGCCAGCAGCTCTCCGGACAGGGTCCCTACGCAGTATTTT. This encodes CASSSPDRVPTQYF. Based on the CDR3 plus reference TRBV5-6 and TRBJ2-3, the full variable domain is DAGVTQSPTHLIKTRGQQVTLRCSPKSGHDTVSWYQQALGQGPQFIFQYYEEEERQRGNFPDRFSGHQFPNYSSELNVNALLLGDSALYLCASSSPDRVPTQYFGPGTRLTVL.